The clone carrying this T cell receptor (beta chain) was counted only a few times. The antigen is unknown. This sample stems from a study of T-cell memory formation after mild COVID-19. General study points: CM and EM subsets held most contracting CD4+ clones; EMRA held CD8+ ones. Nothing confirmed that second-wave clones peaking on day 37 were specific for SARS-CoV-2. Pre-infection memory harbored some responding clones, suggesting cross-reactive memory joined. Clones contracting over day 15 to 85 were CD4/CD8 balanced, with later expanders leaning CD4+.

Using its own MiXCR run on the 5' RACE reads, TCRdb lists one record per CDR3 protein. The data contain hundreds of thousands of distinct CDR3 sequences, about 17% of them singletons. CDR1 is LNHDA, CDR2 SQIVND, per germline (reference sequence). V was trimmed by 3 bases and J by 5 bases, leaving 14 bases between them. There are 15 residues in the CDR3. Sequencing was done on a sample of PBMCs or a T cell subset sorted from them (not recorded which). The chain uses TRBV19 and TRBJ1-5; D is undetermined. This TCR came from a man between 18 and 35 years old who had mild COVID-19 (a few samples of this study predate the infection). Cell type and time point are not known. DNA for the CDR3: TGTGCCAGTAGTATGGCACGCGGCGTATATCAGCCCCAGCATTTT. This encodes CASSMARGVYQPQHF.